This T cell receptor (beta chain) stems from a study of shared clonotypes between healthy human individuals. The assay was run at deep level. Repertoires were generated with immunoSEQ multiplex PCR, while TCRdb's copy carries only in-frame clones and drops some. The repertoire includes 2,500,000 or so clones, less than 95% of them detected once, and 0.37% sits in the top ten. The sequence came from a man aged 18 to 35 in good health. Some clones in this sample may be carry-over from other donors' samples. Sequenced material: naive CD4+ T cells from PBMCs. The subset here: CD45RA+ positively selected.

CDR3 amino acids: CASSTSREGQYF. The CDR3 DNA follows: TGTGCCAGCAGCACCTCCAGGGAGGGGCAGTACTTC. The rearrangement joins TRBV5-5 to TRBJ2-7; 7 positions agree with TRBD2. J was trimmed by 9 bases and V by 4 bases; bases with no gene match: 7. The CDR3 is 12 amino acids. Germline loops: CDR1 SGHKS, CDR2 YYEKEE (reference sequence).